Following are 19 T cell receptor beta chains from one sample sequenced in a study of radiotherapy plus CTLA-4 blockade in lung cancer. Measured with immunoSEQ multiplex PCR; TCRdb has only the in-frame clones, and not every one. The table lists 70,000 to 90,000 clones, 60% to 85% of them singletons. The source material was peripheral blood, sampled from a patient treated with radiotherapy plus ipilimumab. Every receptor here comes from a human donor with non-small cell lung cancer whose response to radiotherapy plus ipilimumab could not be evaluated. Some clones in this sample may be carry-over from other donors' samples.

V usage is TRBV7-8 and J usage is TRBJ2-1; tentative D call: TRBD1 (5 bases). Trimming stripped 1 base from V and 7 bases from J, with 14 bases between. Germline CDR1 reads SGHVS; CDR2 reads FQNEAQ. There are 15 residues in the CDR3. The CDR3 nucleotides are TGTGCCAGCAGCTTAGTCCAGGGTCTTGGGAATGAGCAGTTCTTC. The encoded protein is CASSLVQGLGNEQFF.

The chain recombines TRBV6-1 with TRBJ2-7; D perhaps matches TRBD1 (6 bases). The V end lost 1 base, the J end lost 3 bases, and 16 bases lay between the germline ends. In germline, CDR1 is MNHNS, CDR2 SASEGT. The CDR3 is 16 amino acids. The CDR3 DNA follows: TGTGCCAGCAGTGAAGGCAGGGGATTTTCCCGCTACGAGCAGTACTTC. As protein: CASSEGRGFSRYEQYF.

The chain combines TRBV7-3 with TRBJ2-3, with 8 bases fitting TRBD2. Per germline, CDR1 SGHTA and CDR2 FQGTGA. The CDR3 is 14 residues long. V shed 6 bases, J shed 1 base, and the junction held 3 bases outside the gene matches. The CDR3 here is CASRRAGGTDTQYF. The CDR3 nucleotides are TGTGCCAGCAGGCGAGCGGGGGGCACAGATACGCAGTATTTT. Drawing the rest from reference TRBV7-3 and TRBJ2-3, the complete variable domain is GAGVSQTPSNKVTEKGKYVELRCDPISGHTALYWYRQSLGQGPEFLIYFQGTGAADDSGLPNDRFFAVRPEGSVSTLKIQRTERGDSAVYLCASRRAGGTDTQYFGPGTRLTVL.

Here the CDR3 DNA reads TGCAGCGCCCGGGACAATTACAATGAGCAGTTCTTC. It translates to CSARDNYNEQFF. The J gene is TRBJ2-1, the V gene TRBV29-1; D might be TRBD1 (6 bases). The CDR3 is 12 amino acids. V lost 7 bases and J 4 bases, leaving 11 bases between the germline ends. The germline V gene has CDR1 SQVTM and CDR2 ANQGSEA.

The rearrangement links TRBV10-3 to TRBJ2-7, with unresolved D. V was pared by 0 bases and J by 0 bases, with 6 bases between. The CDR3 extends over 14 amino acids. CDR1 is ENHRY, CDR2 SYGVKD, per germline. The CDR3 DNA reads TGTGCCATCAGTGAGTCAAGTAGCTCCTACGAGCAGTACTTC. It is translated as CAISESSSSYEQYF.

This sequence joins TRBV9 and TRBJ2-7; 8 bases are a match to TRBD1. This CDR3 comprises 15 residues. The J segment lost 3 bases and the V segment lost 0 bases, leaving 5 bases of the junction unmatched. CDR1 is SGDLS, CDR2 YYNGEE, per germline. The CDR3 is CASSVDGTGYYEQYF. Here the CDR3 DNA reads TGTGCCAGCAGCGTAGACGGGACAGGATACTACGAGCAGTACTTC.

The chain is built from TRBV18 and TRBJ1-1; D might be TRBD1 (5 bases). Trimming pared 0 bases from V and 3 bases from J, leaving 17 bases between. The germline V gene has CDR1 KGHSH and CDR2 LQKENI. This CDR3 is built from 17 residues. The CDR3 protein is CASSPPGQFSLDTEAFF. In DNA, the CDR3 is TGTGCCAGCTCACCACCTGGACAATTCAGCCTGGACACTGAAGCTTTCTTT.

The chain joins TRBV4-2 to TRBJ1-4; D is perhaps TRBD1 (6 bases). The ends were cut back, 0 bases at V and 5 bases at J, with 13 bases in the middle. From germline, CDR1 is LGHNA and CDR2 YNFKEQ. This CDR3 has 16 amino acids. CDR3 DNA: TGTGCCAGCAGCCAAGAACTCGACAGGCTCAATGAAAAACTGTTTTTT. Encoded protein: CASSQELDRLNEKLFF.

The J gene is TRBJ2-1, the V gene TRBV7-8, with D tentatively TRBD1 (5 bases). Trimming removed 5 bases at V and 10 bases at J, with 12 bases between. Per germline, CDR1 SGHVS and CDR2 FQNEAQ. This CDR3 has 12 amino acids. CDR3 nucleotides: TGTGCCAGCAGCCCCCTCCCAGGGGAGCAGTTCTTC. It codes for CASSPLPGEQFF.

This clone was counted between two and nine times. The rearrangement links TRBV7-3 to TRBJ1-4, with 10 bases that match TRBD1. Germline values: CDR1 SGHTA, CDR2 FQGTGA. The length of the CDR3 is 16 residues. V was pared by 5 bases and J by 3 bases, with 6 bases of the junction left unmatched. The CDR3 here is CASSPTGGGANEKLFF. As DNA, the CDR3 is TGTGCCAGCAGCCCGACAGGGGGCGGGGCTAATGAAAAACTGTTTTTT. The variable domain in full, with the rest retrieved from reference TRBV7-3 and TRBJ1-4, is GAGVSQTPSNKVTEKGKYVELRCDPISGHTALYWYRQSLGQGPEFLIYFQGTGAADDSGLPNDRFFAVRPEGSVSTLKIQRTERGDSAVYLCASSPTGGGANEKLFFGSGTQLSVL.

This chain's CDR3 is CASSTFNPGNEQFF. The CDR3 DNA is TGTGCCAGCAGTACGTTCAACCCGGGGAATGAGCAGTTCTTC. This chain links TRBV28 with TRBJ2-1; a possible D gene is TRBD2 (5 bases). With 5 bases removed from V and 7 bases from J, the gap between germline ends came to 15 bases. Germline V CDR1 and CDR2: MDHEN, SYDVKM. The CDR3 runs 14 residues.

The CDR3 reads CASSQDSWGGYTF. The CDR3 DNA reads as TGCGCCAGCAGCCAAGATTCGTGGGGCGGCTACACCTTC. The V call is TRBV4-3, the J call TRBJ1-2, with D possibly being TRBD1 (5 bases). Trimming left V 0 bases short and J 8 bases short, with 10 bases between. The germline V gene has CDR1 LGHNA and CDR2 YSLEER. The CDR3 is 13 amino acids.

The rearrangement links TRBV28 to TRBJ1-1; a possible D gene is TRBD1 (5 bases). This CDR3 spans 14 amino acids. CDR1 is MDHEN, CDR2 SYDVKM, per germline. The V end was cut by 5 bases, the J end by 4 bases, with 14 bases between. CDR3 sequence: CASSPLGGGTEAFF. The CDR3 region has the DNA TGTGCCAGCAGTCCCCTGGGGGGGGGCACTGAAGCTTTCTTT.

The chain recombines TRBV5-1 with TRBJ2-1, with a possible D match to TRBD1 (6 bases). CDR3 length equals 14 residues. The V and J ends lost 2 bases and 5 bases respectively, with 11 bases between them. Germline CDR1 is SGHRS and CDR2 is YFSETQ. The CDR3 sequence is CASSFGAGDNEQFF. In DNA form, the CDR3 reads TGCGCCAGCAGCTTTGGGGCAGGGGACAATGAGCAGTTCTTC.

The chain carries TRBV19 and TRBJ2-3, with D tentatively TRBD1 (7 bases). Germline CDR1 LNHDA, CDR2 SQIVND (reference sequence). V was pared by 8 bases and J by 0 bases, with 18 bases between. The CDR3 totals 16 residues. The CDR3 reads CASSPGGGFSTDTQYF. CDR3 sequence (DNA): TGTGCCAGTTCTCCAGGGGGAGGATTCAGCACAGATACGCAGTATTTT.

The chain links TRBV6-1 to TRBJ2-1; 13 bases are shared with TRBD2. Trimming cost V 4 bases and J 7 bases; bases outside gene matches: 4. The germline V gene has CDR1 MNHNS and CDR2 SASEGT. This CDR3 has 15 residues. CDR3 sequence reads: CASSAGLAGTNEQFF. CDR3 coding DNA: TGTGCCAGCAGTGCGGGACTAGCGGGGACTAATGAGCAGTTCTTC.

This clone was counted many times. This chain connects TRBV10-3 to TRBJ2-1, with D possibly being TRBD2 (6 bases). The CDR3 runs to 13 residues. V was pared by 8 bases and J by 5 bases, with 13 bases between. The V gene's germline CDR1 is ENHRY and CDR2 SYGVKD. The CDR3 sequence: CAIGGTADNEQFF. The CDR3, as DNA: TGTGCCATCGGAGGGACTGCCGACAATGAGCAGTTCTTC.

The CDR3 loop is CASSPPLGEKLFF. The CDR3 DNA is TGTGCCAGCTCACCACCGCTAGGTGAAAAACTGTTTTTT. This chain joins TRBV18 and TRBJ1-4; D unresolved. Trimming stripped 0 bases from V and 7 bases from J, with 6 bases between. Germline V gives CDR1 KGHSH, CDR2 LQKENI. The CDR3 length is 13 residues.

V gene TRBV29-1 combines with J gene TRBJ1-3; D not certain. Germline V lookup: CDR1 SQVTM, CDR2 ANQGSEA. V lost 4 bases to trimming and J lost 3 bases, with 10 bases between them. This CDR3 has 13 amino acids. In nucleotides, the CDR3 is TGCAGCGTTGCCCCTAGAGATGGAAACACCATATATTTT. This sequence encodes CSVAPRDGNTIYF.